Given below is one TCR beta chain in context. Antigen: not known. Repertoires were generated with immunoSEQ multiplex PCR, while TCRdb's copy carries only in-frame clones and drops some. The repertoire holds about 120,000 clones, about 90% seen once, with over 5% in the top ten. The data are from a study of T cell responses to AZD1222 COVID-19 vaccine. Whole-study findings and limits: AZD1222 recipients seropositive at baseline numbered only five to seven.

The CDR3 has 16 amino acids. Germline values: CDR1 SGHVS, CDR2 FQNEAQ. Trimming removed 5 bases at V and 6 bases at J, with 19 bases between. V is TRBV7-8 and J is TRBJ1-4, with D maybe TRBD1 (5 bases). This sequence originates from an adult in good health. Here the sequenced sample was peripheral blood, taken on day 0 of AZD1222 vaccination. CDR3 sequence reads: CASSPVRGILDEKLFF. CDR3 sequence (DNA): TGTGCCAGCAGCCCCGTAAGGGGCATTCTAGATGAAAAACTGTTTTTT.